The 24 T cell receptor beta chains below were found in one sample sequenced in a study of blood T cell repertoires in COVID-19. Assay: immunoSEQ multiplex PCR; the TCRdb copy retains only in-frame clones and omits some. This sample has fewer than 350,000 clones, with around nine tenths found just once. Sequenced input: PBMCs or T cells enriched from blood (not recorded which). The source of these receptors is a woman aged 25 to 39 who had been exposed to COVID-19.

The chain uses TRBV5-5 and TRBJ1-1; no firm D call. Germline CDR1 reads SGHKS; CDR2 reads YYEKEE (reference sequence). The CDR3 length is 13 residues. V was shortened by 4 bases and J by 0 bases, with 7 bases between the two germline ends. The CDR3 region is CASSQPVNTEAFF. CDR3 nucleotides: TGTGCCAGCAGCCAACCGGTGAACACTGAAGCTTTCTTT.

The chain couples TRBV28 to TRBJ1-6; D is undetermined. This CDR3 region has 15 residues. Trimming shortened V by 5 bases and J by 5 bases, and 13 bases separated the two germline ends. The V gene's germline CDR1 is MDHEN and CDR2 SYDVKM. The CDR3 DNA follows: TGTGCCAGCAGTCCCCAGACCGGGGATAATTCACCCCTCCACTTT. It is translated as CASSPQTGDNSPLHF.

The rearrangement links TRBV19 to TRBJ2-7; 13 bases agree with TRBD2. V lost 7 bases and J lost 7; bases outside the gene matches: 10. CDR3 length: 15 amino acids. From germline, CDR1 is LNHDA and CDR2 SQIVND (reference sequence). DNA for the CDR3: TGTGCCAGTATGGGCGGGACTAGCGGGACTGGTGAGCAGTACTTC. Amino acids: CASMGGTSGTGEQYF.

This clone came up once. J is TRBJ2-7 and V is TRBV7-9; 11 bases line up with TRBD1. This CDR3 contains 14 residues. The germline V gene encodes CDR1 SEHNR and CDR2 FQNEAQ (reference sequence). V dropped 5 bases and J dropped 5; count of bases not matched to a gene: 5. This CDR3 reads CASSPGQGVNEQYF. CDR3 coding DNA: TGTGCCAGCAGCCCGGGACAGGGGGTGAACGAGCAGTACTTC.

The rearrangement links TRBV2 to TRBJ2-1, with TRBD1 identical over 7 bases. CDR3 size: 12 residues. The germline V gene encodes CDR1 SNHLY and CDR2 FYNNEI. J was trimmed by 16 bases and V by 2 bases; bases with no gene match: 8. CDR3 in DNA: TGTGCCAGCAGTGAATACCGACAGGGCTATTTCTTC. It yields the protein CASSEYRQGYFF.

The gene calls are TRBV11-2 and TRBJ2-6; maybe TRBD2 (6 bases). With 6 bases removed from V and 1 base from J, the gap between germline ends came to 16 bases. Germline CDR1 SGHAT, CDR2 FQNNGV. This CDR3 has 17 residues. CDR3 sequence: CASRSTQRGSGANVLTF. The CDR3 DNA sequence: TGTGCCAGCAGGTCGACCCAACGGGGGTCTGGGGCCAACGTCCTGACTTTC.

This chain connects TRBV5-1 to TRBJ1-5; 7 bases line up with TRBD1. Germline trimming cut 4 bases from V and 0 bases from J; bases unmatched to any gene: 4. Germline V gene lookup returns CDR1 SGHRS and CDR2 YFSETQ. This CDR3 spans 15 amino acids. The CDR3 DNA follows: TGCGCCAGCAGCGAGGGACAGCATAGCAATCAGCCCCAGCATTTT. Residues: CASSEGQHSNQPQHF.

The chain couples TRBV28 to TRBJ1-2; no clear D gene. V shed 3 bases and J shed 8 bases, with 13 bases lying between them. The CDR3 length is 13 residues. Germline CDR1 and CDR2: MDHEN and SYDVKM. CDR3 bases: TGTGCCAGCAGTTTTTTACGAGGGAGAGGCTACACCTTC. It translates to CASSFLRGRGYTF.

This chain joins TRBV2 and TRBJ2-2, with a tentative D call TRBD2 (5 bases). This CDR3 has 16 residues. The germline V gene encodes CDR1 SNHLY and CDR2 FYNNEI. V was shortened by 7 bases and J by 1 base, with 16 bases between the two germline ends. CDR3 bases: TGTGCCAGCAAATTAGAGGGATTAAAGAACACCGGGGAGCTGTTTTTT. Translating it yields CASKLEGLKNTGELFF.

This clone occurred once. This sequence joins TRBV19 and TRBJ1-2; TRBD1 matches 7 bases. J gave up 3 bases and V 2 bases, and 3 bases lay outside the gene matches. Looked up from germline, CDR1 is LNHDA and CDR2 is SQIVND (reference sequence). The CDR3 is made up of 14 amino acids. This chain's CDR3 is CASSIIDRDYGYTF. In nucleotides, the CDR3 is TGTGCCAGTAGTATAATCGACAGGGACTATGGCTACACCTTC.

In the case of this clone: The sample carries other DNA sequences with the same CDR3. The rearrangement links TRBV18 to TRBJ1-5, with TRBD1 matching over 7 bases. With 3 bases clipped from V and 5 bases from J, the junction kept 1 base outside the gene matches. Germline lookup yields CDR1 KGHSH and CDR2 LQKENI. This CDR3 is 13 amino acids long. The CDR3 coding sequence is TGTGCCAGCTCACCTACAGGGGATCAGCCCCAGCATTTT. This encodes CASSPTGDQPQHF.

The V and J genes are TRBV24-1 and TRBJ2-3, with D uncertain. Trimming stripped 3 bases from V and 0 bases from J, with 6 bases between. The length of the CDR3 is 14 residues. From germline, CDR1 is KGHDR and CDR2 SFDVKD. The CDR3 region is CATSDVSSTDTQYF. Written as DNA, the CDR3 is TGTGCCACCAGTGATGTGTCTAGCACAGATACGCAGTATTTT.

Comments on this clone: Other DNA variants within this sample encode the same CDR3. V gene TRBV3-1 (or the pseudogene TRBV3-2) combines with J gene TRBJ2-1; TRBD1 matches 11 bases. This CDR3 spans 15 amino acids. Losses at the gene ends were 3 bases for V and 3 bases for J; bases not matched to a gene: 1. Germline lookup yields CDR1 LGHDT and CDR2 YNNKEL (reference sequence). CDR3 DNA: TGTGCCAGCAGCCAGGGACAGGGGGGCTACAATGAGCAGTTCTTC. It is translated as CASSQGQGGYNEQFF.

This clone was counted once. This rearrangement joins TRBV7-9 to TRBJ1-2; 7 nucleotides agree with TRBD1. Unmatched junction bases numbered 10, after V lost 0 bases and J lost 3 bases. The germline CDR1 and CDR2 sequences are SEHNR and FQNEAQ (reference sequence). CDR3 length equals 17 residues. DNA for the CDR3: TGTGCCAGCAGCTTAGCAGGGGGCCTAGGATCATACTATGGCTACACCTTC. Translation: CASSLAGGLGSYYGYTF. Full variable domain (remainder filled in from reference TRBV7-9 and TRBJ1-2): DTGVSQNPRHKITKRGQNVTFRCDPISEHNRLYWYRQTLGQGPEFLTYFQNEAQLEKSRLLSDRFSAERPKGSFSTLEIQRTEQGDSAMYLCASSLAGGLGSYYGYTFGSGTRLTVV.

The chain recombines TRBV6-5 with TRBJ2-2; 7 bases align to TRBD1. J lost 7 bases, V lost 6 bases, and 8 bases had no gene match. Germline CDR1 and CDR2: MNHEY and SVGAGI. This CDR3 spans 14 amino acids. The CDR3 DNA is TGTGCCAGCAGACGTGGACAGGAATACGGGGAGCTGTTTTTT. Its protein product is CASRRGQEYGELFF.

About this clone: The junction does not match germline at one end; this may be a read error. The genes are TRBV4-2 and TRBJ2-1; tentatively, D is TRBD2 (6 bases). CDR3 length: 17 amino acids. CDR1 is LGHNA, CDR2 YNFKEQ, per germline. In DNA form, the CDR3 reads TGTGCCAGCAGCCAAGGGCAATTCCGGGACTCCCACAATGAGCAGTTCTTC. Encoded protein: CASSQGQFRDSHNEQFF.

The CDR3 DNA reads TGTGCCAGCAGTGAAGAACCAACAGGGTTGCGAAACACCATATATTTT. Its translation: CASSEEPTGLRNTIYF. V is TRBV6-1 and J is TRBJ1-3; a weak D match, TRBD1 (6 bases). The CDR3 totals 16 residues. Trimming took off 1 base at V and 5 bases at J, with 15 bases between the two ends. Germline V gene sequence: CDR1 MNHNS, CDR2 SASEGT.

The chain carries TRBV12-3 or TRBV12-4 and TRBJ2-4; TRBD1 is a possible D gene (5 bases). V lost 1 base, J lost 4 bases, and 5 bases lay in between. CDR3 size: 13 residues. This CDR3 reads CASSLGQKNIQYF. CDR3 nucleotides: TGTGCCAGCAGTTTAGGACAGAAAAACATTCAGTACTTC.

The J gene is TRBJ2-1, the V gene TRBV27, with 8 bases identical to TRBD2. V shed 2 bases and J 9 bases; nucleotides not matched to a gene: 12. The CDR3 contains 16 residues. The germline V gene has CDR1 MNHEY and CDR2 SMNVEV (reference sequence). The CDR3 reads CASSLIGGLVLSEQFF. The CDR3, as DNA: TGTGCCAGCAGTTTAATAGGGGGACTAGTTTTGAGTGAGCAGTTCTTC.

This sequence joins TRBV3-1 (or the pseudogene TRBV3-2) and TRBJ2-1; 7 nucleotides align to TRBD2. This CDR3 has 16 residues. Germline values: CDR1 LGHDT, CDR2 YNNKEL (reference sequence). The V and J ends lost 4 bases and 8 bases, in that order; junction bases with no gene match: 14. The CDR3 sequence is CASSRTTSRALDEQFF. The CDR3, as DNA: TGTGCCAGCAGCCGGACGACTAGCCGGGCTTTGGATGAGCAGTTCTTC.

This clone was counted only a few times. Within the sample, other DNA sequences also encode this same CDR3. The J gene is TRBJ1-2, the V gene TRBV18, with 7 positions matching TRBD1. J lost 2 bases, V lost 4 bases, and 4 bases had no gene match. Germline V CDR1 and CDR2: KGHSH, LQKENI. This CDR3 comprises 14 residues. For the CDR3, the DNA is TGTGCCAGCTCACTCAGGGGGGACAACTATGGCTACACCTTC. It yields the protein CASSLRGDNYGYTF. Combining the CDR3 with reference TRBV18 and TRBJ1-2 gives the whole variable domain NAGVMQNPRHLVRRRGQEARLRCSPMKGHSHVYWYRQLPEEGLKFMVYLQKENIIDESGMPKERFSAEFPKEGPSILRIQQVVRGDSAAYFCASSLRGDNYGYTFGSGTRLTVV.

This sequence joins TRBV10-1 and TRBJ2-5, with D perhaps TRBD2 (6 bases). The V end was cut by 2 bases, the J end by 5 bases, with 12 bases between. The CDR3 has 14 amino acids. Per germline, CDR1 WNHNN and CDR2 SYGVQD (reference sequence). The CDR3 here is CASSEGGMGETQYF. The CDR3 bases are TGCGCCAGCAGTGAGGGAGGGATGGGGGAGACCCAGTACTTC.

The chain carries TRBV7-2 and TRBJ1-4; tentative D call: TRBD1 (5 bases). V lost 5 bases and J lost 6, with 19 bases in between. Germline CDR1 reads SGHTA; CDR2 reads FQGNSA. The CDR3 extends over 16 amino acids. This CDR3 is CASSPRGGAIYEKLFF. CDR3 in DNA: TGTGCCAGCAGCCCCCGGGGCGGGGCTATTTATGAAAAACTGTTTTTT.

The genes are TRBV5-4 and TRBJ2-7; no definite D call. This CDR3 has 12 residues. Deletions cut 0 bases from V and 6 bases from J, with 7 bases between. The germline V gene has CDR1 SGHNT and CDR2 YYREEE (reference sequence). The CDR3 DNA follows: TGTGCCAGCAGCTTGGAAAGCTCCGAGCAGTACTTC. Translated: CASSLESSEQYF.